Reported below is one T cell receptor (beta chain). Its antigen is undetermined. The sample comes from a study of radiotherapy plus CTLA-4 blockade in lung cancer. At the level of the study: Disease control was achieved by just over 30% of patients, and objective responses by 18%.

Measured with immunoSEQ multiplex PCR; TCRdb has only the in-frame clones, and not every one. The table includes some 73,000 clones, roughly 69% detected once. Notes on the study in general: Early blood T cell clone dynamics reportedly forecast response best, with interferon-beta. In blood, tumor-derived TCR clones expanded after radiotherapy plus ipilimumab.

The length of the CDR3 is 15 residues. The germline CDR1 and CDR2 sequences are SGHDN and FVKESK. Trimming took 1 base from V and 7 from J, leaving 17 bases between them. The chain employs TRBV14 and TRBJ2-7, with D possibly TRBD2 on 6 matching bases. This receptor was identified in a human donor with non-small cell lung cancer whose response to radiotherapy plus ipilimumab could not be evaluated. The sequenced sample was peripheral blood, obtained from a patient treated with radiotherapy plus ipilimumab. This CDR3 is CASSQVPGVVGEQYF. CDR3 nucleotides: TGTGCCAGCAGCCAAGTACCGGGGGTCGTAGGGGAGCAGTACTTC.